This T cell receptor (beta chain) derives from a study of blood T cells in healthy people across ages. Trimming at V came to 3 bases and at J to 8 bases, leaving 15 bases not matched to a gene. The CDR3 loop spans 16 amino acids. Germline values: CDR1 SEHNR, CDR2 FQNEAQ (reference sequence). This clonotype has a handful of counts. Next came a second PCR, run for 7 to 11 cycles, which used a sample-barcoded 5' primer along with a J-beta primer mix. One entry per CDR3 protein results from TCRdb running MiXCR on the 5' RACE reads. Of nearly 800,000 distinct CDR3 sequences listed, around 25% are singletons. The same data also went into a second study, on T cells of mothers and their children.

This receptor was obtained from a boy aged 5-17 years in good health. This sequence joins TRBV7-9 and TRBJ1-2; 7 positions match TRBD1. Sequencing used blood. CDR3 loop: CASSFGGGAGFLGYTF. For the CDR3, the DNA is TGTGCCAGCAGCTTCGGAGGGGGCGCGGGCTTTTTGGGCTACACCTTC.